Listed below are T cell receptor beta chains from one sample, sequenced in a study of T cells in Graves' hyperthyroidism and ophthalmopathy. TCRdb used MiXCR to reprocess the multiplex PCR reads, holding one entry per CDR3 protein. The sample includes some 50,000 distinct CDR3 sequences, approximately 48% seen only once; the top ten take roughly 10%. Sequenced input: blood. These receptors all come from a woman aged 45-59 years with Graves' ophthalmopathy. Both conserved end residues are part of each CDR3. The order of the fields is clone size, J gene, D gene, V gene, CDR3 protein, CDR3 DNA. D genes are given only for firm matches. The size field is filled for only some rows; it gives once, few, many or a size class.

abundance: many; j_gene: TRBJ1-2; d_gene: NA; v_gene: TRBV11-2; CDR3aa: CASSPGTAYGYTF; CDR3nt: TGTGCCAGCAGTCCCGGGACCGCCTATGGCTACACCTTC
abundance: NA; j_gene: TRBJ2-3; d_gene: NA; v_gene: TRBV29-1; CDR3aa: CSVEVATSNTGTQYF; CDR3nt: TGCAGCGTTGAAGTCGCCACCTCGAACACAGGTACGCAGTATTTT
abundance: NA; j_gene: TRBJ2-7; d_gene: NA; v_gene: TRBV6-6; CDR3aa: CASRNSPACEQYF; CDR3nt: TGTGCCAGCAGGAATAGCCCAGCCTGCGAGCAGTACTTC
abundance: NA; j_gene: TRBJ1-2; d_gene: NA; v_gene: TRBV24-1; CDR3aa: CATSDQSGGGYTF; CDR3nt: TGTGCCACCAGTGACCAAAGCGGGGGGGGCTACACCTTC
abundance: NA; j_gene: TRBJ1-1; d_gene: NA; v_gene: TRBV9; CDR3aa: CASSPFGGAGETEAFF; CDR3nt: TGTGCCAGCAGCCCCTTCGGGGGGGCAGGGGAGACTGAAGCTTTCTTT
abundance: NA; j_gene: TRBJ2-5; d_gene: TRBD1; v_gene: TRBV9; CDR3aa: CASSLAKTGEETKYF; CDR3nt: TGTGCCAGCAGCTTGGCAAAGACAGGGGAAGAGACCAAGTACTTC
abundance: NA; j_gene: TRBJ1-4; d_gene: NA; v_gene: TRBV2; CDR3aa: CTSKLGLSNEKLFF; CDR3nt: TGTACCAGCAAGTTGGGACTATCTAACGAAAAACTGTTTTTT
abundance: many; j_gene: TRBJ2-3; d_gene: NA; v_gene: TRBV12-3/TRBV12-4; CDR3aa: CASTLRDRDTQYF; CDR3nt: TGTGCCAGCACCCTTAGGGATCGGGATACGCAGTATTTT
abundance: many; j_gene: TRBJ1-1; d_gene: NA; v_gene: TRBV24-1; CDR3aa: CATSDLQPVKLTGAFF; CDR3nt: TGTGCCACCAGTGATTTGCAGCCAGTAAAACTTACTGGAGCTTTCTTT
abundance: NA; j_gene: TRBJ2-7; d_gene: NA; v_gene: TRBV5-4; CDR3aa: CASSLGDWGEQYF; CDR3nt: TGTGCCAGCAGCTTGGGGGATTGGGGCGAGCAGTACTTC
abundance: NA; j_gene: TRBJ1-5; d_gene: NA; v_gene: TRBV20-1; CDR3aa: CSARVGLETQHF; CDR3nt: TGCAGTGCTAGAGTAGGGCTAGAGACCCAGCATTTT
abundance: NA; j_gene: TRBJ2-4; d_gene: NA; v_gene: TRBV10-3; CDR3aa: CASSPPYGPGYF; CDR3nt: TGTGCCAGCAGCCCTCCCTATGGCCCCGGGTACTTC
abundance: NA; j_gene: TRBJ2-7; d_gene: TRBD1; v_gene: TRBV19; CDR3aa: CASSPRATGGYYEQYF; CDR3nt: TGTGCCAGTAGTCCCCGGGCCACAGGGGGCTACTACGAGCAGTACTTC
abundance: many; j_gene: TRBJ2-1; d_gene: NA; v_gene: TRBV7-2; CDR3aa: CASSRQLLAEGLGEQFF; CDR3nt: TGTGCCAGCAGCAGACAACTACTAGCTGAGGGATTGGGTGAGCAGTTCTTC
abundance: NA; j_gene: TRBJ2-7; d_gene: NA; v_gene: TRBV10-3; CDR3aa: CAISDGLMQYF; CDR3nt: TGTGCCATCAGTGACGGGCTGATGCAGTACTTC
abundance: NA; j_gene: TRBJ2-1; d_gene: TRBD2; v_gene: TRBV20-1; CDR3aa: CSAPTGGESYNEQFF; CDR3nt: TGCAGTGCCCCTACCGGGGGGGAGTCCTACAATGAGCAGTTCTTC
abundance: many; j_gene: TRBJ2-3; d_gene: TRBD2; v_gene: TRBV6-6; CDR3aa: CASTQQGLGRRDTQYF; CDR3nt: TGTGCCAGCACCCAACAAGGACTAGGACGACGAGATACGCAGTATTTT
abundance: many; j_gene: TRBJ2-5; d_gene: TRBD1; v_gene: TRBV9; CDR3aa: CASSGGTGGFGETQYF; CDR3nt: TGTGCCAGCAGCGGCGGGACAGGGGGCTTTGGGGAGACCCAGTACTTC
abundance: once; j_gene: TRBJ1-1; d_gene: NA; v_gene: TRBV9; CDR3aa: CASSVGDTEAFF; CDR3nt: TGTGCCAGCAGCGTAGGTGACACTGAAGCTTTCTTT
abundance: many; j_gene: TRBJ2-5; d_gene: NA; v_gene: TRBV7-2; CDR3aa: CASSLVSQETQYF; CDR3nt: TGTGCCAGCAGCTTAGTTAGCCAAGAGACCCAGTACTTC
abundance: once; j_gene: TRBJ1-2; d_gene: NA; v_gene: TRBV2; CDR3aa: CASSEGRIYGYTF; CDR3nt: TGTGCCAGCAGCGAAGGGCGGATCTATGGCTACACCTTC
abundance: NA; j_gene: TRBJ1-1; d_gene: TRBD1; v_gene: TRBV5-5; CDR3aa: CASSLEGQGTEAFF; CDR3nt: TGTGCCAGCAGCTTGGAGGGACAGGGGACTGAAGCTTTCTTT
abundance: NA; j_gene: TRBJ2-3; d_gene: NA; v_gene: TRBV19; CDR3aa: CASSILDTDTQYF; CDR3nt: TGTGCCAGTAGTATTTTGGACACAGATACGCAGTATTTT
abundance: many; j_gene: TRBJ1-2; d_gene: TRBD1; v_gene: TRBV28; CDR3aa: CASGGQFNYGYTF; CDR3nt: TGTGCCAGCGGGGGACAGTTTAACTATGGCTACACCTTC
abundance: many; j_gene: TRBJ1-1; d_gene: TRBD1; v_gene: TRBV5-4; CDR3aa: CASSTGQMNTEAFF; CDR3nt: TGTGCCAGCAGCACGGGACAGATGAACACTGAAGCTTTCTTT
abundance: medium-sized; j_gene: TRBJ2-7; d_gene: NA; v_gene: TRBV7-2; CDR3aa: CASSSAYEQYF; CDR3nt: TGTGCCAGCAGCTCGGCTTACGAGCAGTACTTC
abundance: many; j_gene: TRBJ1-3; d_gene: NA; v_gene: TRBV12-3/TRBV12-4; CDR3aa: CASTPLGRNTIYF; CDR3nt: TGTGCCAGCACCCCCCTTGGGAGAAACACCATATATTTT
abundance: many; j_gene: TRBJ2-1; d_gene: TRBD2; v_gene: TRBV2; CDR3aa: CASSTSKLAAPYNEQFF; CDR3nt: TGTGCCAGCAGTACTTCAAAGCTAGCGGCCCCTTACAATGAGCAGTTCTTC
abundance: many; j_gene: TRBJ1-4; d_gene: NA; v_gene: TRBV6-1; CDR3aa: CASSDRVSEKLFF; CDR3nt: TGTGCCAGCAGTGACAGGGTTAGTGAAAAACTGTTTTTT
abundance: medium-sized; j_gene: TRBJ1-2; d_gene: TRBD1; v_gene: TRBV24-1; CDR3aa: CATSDHTGGGYTF; CDR3nt: TGTGCCACCAGTGACCATACAGGGGGCGGCTACACCTTC
abundance: many; j_gene: TRBJ2-7; d_gene: NA; v_gene: TRBV13; CDR3aa: CASSPQPEDEQYF; CDR3nt: TGTGCCAGCAGCCCCCAGCCGGAGGACGAGCAGTACTTC
abundance: many; j_gene: TRBJ1-4; d_gene: TRBD1; v_gene: TRBV7-9; CDR3aa: CASSETTGARKEKLFF; CDR3nt: TGTGCCAGCAGCGAAACAACAGGGGCCCGGAAAGAAAAACTGTTTTTT
abundance: many; j_gene: TRBJ2-3; d_gene: NA; v_gene: TRBV9; CDR3aa: CASSGQIATDTQYF; CDR3nt: TGTGCCAGCAGCGGACAGATTGCAACAGATACGCAGTATTTT
abundance: many; j_gene: TRBJ2-5; d_gene: NA; v_gene: TRBV5-5; CDR3aa: CASSLAGELAETQYF; CDR3nt: TGTGCCAGCAGCTTGGCAGGTGAACTAGCAGAGACCCAGTACTTC
abundance: NA; j_gene: TRBJ2-3; d_gene: TRBD2; v_gene: TRBV7-9; CDR3aa: CASSLTPISGSTDTQYF; CDR3nt: TGTGCCAGCAGCTTAACTCCGATTAGCGGGAGCACAGATACACAGTATTTT
abundance: NA; j_gene: TRBJ1-2; d_gene: NA; v_gene: TRBV19; CDR3aa: CVSSLGAGMGGYTF; CDR3nt: TGTGTCAGTAGTCTCGGGGCGGGAATGGGTGGCTACACCTTC
abundance: many; j_gene: TRBJ2-5; d_gene: NA; v_gene: TRBV7-9; CDR3aa: CASSQETQYF; CDR3nt: TGTGCCAGCAGCCAAGAGACCCAGTACTTC
abundance: many; j_gene: TRBJ2-7; d_gene: NA; v_gene: TRBV5-1; CDR3aa: CASRATGALYEQYF; CDR3nt: TGCGCCAGCAGAGCCACCGGGGCCCTATACGAGCAGTACTTC
abundance: NA; j_gene: TRBJ2-7; d_gene: NA; v_gene: TRBV19; CDR3aa: CASSGTSSYEQYF; CDR3nt: TGTGCCAGTAGTGGGACCAGCTCCTACGAGCAGTACTTC
abundance: many; j_gene: TRBJ1-1; d_gene: TRBD1; v_gene: TRBV19; CDR3aa: CASSIHGQVNTEAFF; CDR3nt: TGTGCCAGTAGTATCCACGGACAGGTGAACACTGAAGCTTTCTTT
abundance: NA; j_gene: TRBJ1-4; d_gene: TRBD1; v_gene: TRBV7-6; CDR3aa: CASSLGDRGFEKLFF; CDR3nt: TGTGCCAGCAGCTTAGGTGACAGGGGGTTCGAAAAACTGTTTTTT
abundance: NA; j_gene: TRBJ2-5; d_gene: TRBD2; v_gene: TRBV19; CDR3aa: CASRAGVRLAGARGTQYF; CDR3nt: TGTGCCAGTAGGGCCGGGGTGAGACTAGCGGGAGCCCGGGGGACCCAGTACTTC
abundance: few; j_gene: TRBJ1-6; d_gene: NA; v_gene: TRBV18; CDR3aa: CASSPEGHNSPLHF; CDR3nt: TGTGCCAGCTCACCAGAAGGGCATAATTCACCCCTCCACTTT
abundance: many; j_gene: TRBJ2-1; d_gene: NA; v_gene: TRBV24-1; CDR3aa: CATSVGSSFNEQFF; CDR3nt: TGTGCCACCAGTGTCGGGAGCTCCTTCAATGAGCAGTTCTTC
abundance: many; j_gene: TRBJ2-7; d_gene: TRBD1; v_gene: TRBV13; CDR3aa: CASSPSQGALIHEQYF; CDR3nt: TGTGCCAGCAGCCCATCACAGGGGGCTCTAATCCACGAGCAGTACTTC
abundance: many; j_gene: TRBJ2-2; d_gene: NA; v_gene: TRBV5-1; CDR3aa: CASSLDAGANGELFF; CDR3nt: TGCGCCAGCAGCTTGGATGCAGGGGCGAACGGGGAGCTGTTTTTT
abundance: many; j_gene: TRBJ1-1; d_gene: NA; v_gene: TRBV5-4; CDR3aa: CASRAEGRNTEAFF; CDR3nt: TGTGCCAGCAGGGCCGAAGGCCGGAACACTGAAGCTTTCTTT
abundance: NA; j_gene: TRBJ1-3; d_gene: NA; v_gene: TRBV7-8; CDR3aa: CGSSLMGHGNTIYF; CDR3nt: TGTGGCAGCAGCTTAATGGGGCATGGAAATACCATATATTTT
abundance: many; j_gene: TRBJ2-1; d_gene: TRBD1; v_gene: TRBV2; CDR3aa: CASSEVRGPYNEQFF; CDR3nt: TGTGCCAGCAGTGAAGTCAGGGGGCCCTACAATGAGCAGTTCTTC
abundance: few; j_gene: TRBJ1-3; d_gene: NA; v_gene: TRBV2; CDR3aa: CASSAEQVSSGNTIYF; CDR3nt: TGTGCCAGCAGCGCGGAGCAGGTCTCCTCTGGAAACACCATATATTTT
abundance: medium-sized; j_gene: TRBJ2-3; d_gene: NA; v_gene: TRBV7-9; CDR3aa: CASSPDPGTTDTDTQYF; CDR3nt: TGTGCCAGCAGTCCGGATCCTGGGACAACCGACACAGATACGCAGTATTTT
abundance: many; j_gene: TRBJ2-7; d_gene: NA; v_gene: TRBV28; CDR3aa: CASSMALRGEQYF; CDR3nt: TGTGCCAGCAGTATGGCCTTGAGAGGCGAGCAGTACTTC
abundance: NA; j_gene: TRBJ1-1; d_gene: NA; v_gene: TRBV7-9; CDR3aa: CASSRRRTEAFF; CDR3nt: TGTGCCAGCAGTCGCCGGCGTACTGAAGCTTTCTTT
abundance: NA; j_gene: TRBJ2-1; d_gene: NA; v_gene: TRBV20-1; CDR3aa: CSASQRLVEGRLF; CDR3nt: TGCAGTGCTAGCCAGCGACTAGTGGAGGGGCGGCTCTTC